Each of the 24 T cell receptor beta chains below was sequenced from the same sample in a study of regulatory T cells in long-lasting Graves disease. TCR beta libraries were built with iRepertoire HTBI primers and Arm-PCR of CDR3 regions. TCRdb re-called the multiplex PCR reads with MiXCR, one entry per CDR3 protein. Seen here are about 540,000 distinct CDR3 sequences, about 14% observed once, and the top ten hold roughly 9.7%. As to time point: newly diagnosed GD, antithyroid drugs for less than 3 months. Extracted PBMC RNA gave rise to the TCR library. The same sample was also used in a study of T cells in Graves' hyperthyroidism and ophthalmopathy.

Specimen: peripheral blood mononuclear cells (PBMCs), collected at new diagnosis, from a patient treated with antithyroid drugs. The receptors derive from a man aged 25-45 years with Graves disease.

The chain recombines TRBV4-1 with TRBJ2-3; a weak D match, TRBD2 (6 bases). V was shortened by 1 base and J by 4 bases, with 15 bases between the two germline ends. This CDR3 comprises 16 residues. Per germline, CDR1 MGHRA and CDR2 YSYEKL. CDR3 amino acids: CASSQGGRESADTQYF. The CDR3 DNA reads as TGCGCCAGCAGCCAAGGCGGTCGGGAGAGCGCAGATACGCAGTATTTT.

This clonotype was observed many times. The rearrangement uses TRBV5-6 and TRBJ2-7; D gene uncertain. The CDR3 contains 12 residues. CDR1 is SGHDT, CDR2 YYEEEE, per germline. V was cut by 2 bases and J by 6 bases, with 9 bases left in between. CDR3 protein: CASSFSSSEQYF. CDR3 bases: TGTGCCAGCAGCTTTTCGAGTAGCGAGCAGTACTTC. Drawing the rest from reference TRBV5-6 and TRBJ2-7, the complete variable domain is DAGVTQSPTHLIKTRGQQVTLRCSPKSGHDTVSWYQQALGQGPQFIFQYYEEEERQRGNFPDRFSGHQFPNYSSELNVNALLLGDSALYLCASSFSSSEQYFGPGTRLTVT.

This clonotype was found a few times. Written as DNA, the CDR3 is TGTGCCAGCAGTTCTCTAGGACTAGCGAACAATGAGCAGTTCTTC. Translating gives CASSSLGLANNEQFF. The chain is built from TRBV12-3 or TRBV12-4 and TRBJ2-1; 9 nucleotides agree with TRBD2. CDR3 size: 15 residues. The ends lost 4 bases at V and 5 bases at J; junction bases unmatched: 6.

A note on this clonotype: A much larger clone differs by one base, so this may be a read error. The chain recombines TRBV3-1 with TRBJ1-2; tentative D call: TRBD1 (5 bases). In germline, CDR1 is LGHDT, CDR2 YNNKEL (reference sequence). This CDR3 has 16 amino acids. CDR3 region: CAISQSSGFLTGGYTF. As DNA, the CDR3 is TGTGCCATCAGCCAATCCTCGGGGTTCCTCACAGGAGGCTACACCTTC. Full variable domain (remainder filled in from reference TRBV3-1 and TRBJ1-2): DTAVSQTPKYLVTQMGNDKSIKCEQNLGHDTMYWYKQDSKKFLKIMFSYNNKELIINETVPNRFSPKSPDKAHLNLHINSLELGDSAVYFCAISQSSGFLTGGYTFGSGTRLTVV.

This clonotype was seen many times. DNA of the CDR3: TGTGCCAGCACCTTCGTCTTCCGTGAGACCCAGTACTTC. Amino acids: CASTFVFRETQYF. The chain carries TRBV12-3 or TRBV12-4 and TRBJ2-1; no firm D call. The DNA end lines up better with TRBJ2-5; the J call may be wrong. The CDR3 sequence is 13 residues long.

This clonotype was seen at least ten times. The CDR3 reads CSAREARRGTQYF. The CDR3 DNA follows: TGCAGTGCTAGAGAAGCTAGAAGGGGTACGCAGTATTTT. The chain employs TRBV20-1 and TRBJ2-3; D is possibly TRBD1 (5 bases). The CDR3 covers 13 residues. Germline V CDR1 and CDR2: DFQATT, SNEGSKA (reference sequence). V shed 0 bases and J shed 8 bases, with 12 bases lying between them.

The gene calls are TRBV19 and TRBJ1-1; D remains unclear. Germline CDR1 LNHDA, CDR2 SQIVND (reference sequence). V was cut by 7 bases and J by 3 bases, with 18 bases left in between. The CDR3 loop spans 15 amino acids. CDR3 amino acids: CASTETGTDYTEAFF. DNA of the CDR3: TGTGCCAGTACGGAAACGGGAACCGACTACACTGAAGCTTTCTTT.

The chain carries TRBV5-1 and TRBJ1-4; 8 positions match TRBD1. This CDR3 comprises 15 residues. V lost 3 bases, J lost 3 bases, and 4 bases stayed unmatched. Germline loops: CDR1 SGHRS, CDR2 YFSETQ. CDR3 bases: TGCGCCAGCAGCTCCGGACAGGGAGCTAATGAAAAACTGTTTTTT. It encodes CASSSGQGANEKLFF.

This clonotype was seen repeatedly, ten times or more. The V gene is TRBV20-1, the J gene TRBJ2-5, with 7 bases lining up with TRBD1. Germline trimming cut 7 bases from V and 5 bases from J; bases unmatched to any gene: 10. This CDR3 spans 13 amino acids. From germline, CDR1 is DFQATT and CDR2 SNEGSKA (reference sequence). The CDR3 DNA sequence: TGCAGTGGCTTAAAGGGGGCAGAGGAGACCCAGTACTTC. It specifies CSGLKGAEETQYF.

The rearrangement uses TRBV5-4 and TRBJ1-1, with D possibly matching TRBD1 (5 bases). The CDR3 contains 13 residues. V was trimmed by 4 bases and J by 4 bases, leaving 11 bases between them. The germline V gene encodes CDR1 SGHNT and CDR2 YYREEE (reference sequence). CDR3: CASSNSGITEAFF. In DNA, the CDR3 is TGTGCCAGCAGCAACTCAGGGATCACTGAAGCTTTCTTT.

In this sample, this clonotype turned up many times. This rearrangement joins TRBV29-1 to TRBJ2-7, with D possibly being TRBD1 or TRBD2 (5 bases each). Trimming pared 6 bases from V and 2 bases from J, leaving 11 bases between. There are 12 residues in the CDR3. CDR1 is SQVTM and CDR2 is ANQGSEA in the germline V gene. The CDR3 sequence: CSVWDGAYEQYF. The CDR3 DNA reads TGCAGCGTCTGGGACGGAGCCTACGAGCAGTACTTC.

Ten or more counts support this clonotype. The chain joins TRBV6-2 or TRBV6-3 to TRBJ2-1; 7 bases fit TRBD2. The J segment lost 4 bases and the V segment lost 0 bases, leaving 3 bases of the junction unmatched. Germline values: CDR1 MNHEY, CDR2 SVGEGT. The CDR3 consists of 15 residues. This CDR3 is CASSYSAGEYNEQFF. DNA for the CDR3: TGTGCCAGCAGTTACTCGGCGGGGGAGTACAATGAGCAGTTCTTC.

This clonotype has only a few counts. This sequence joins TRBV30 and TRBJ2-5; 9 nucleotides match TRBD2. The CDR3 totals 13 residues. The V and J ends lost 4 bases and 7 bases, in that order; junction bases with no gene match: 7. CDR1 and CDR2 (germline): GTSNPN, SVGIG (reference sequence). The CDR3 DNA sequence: TGTGCCTGGACCCGACTAGCGGCCGGGACCCAGTACTTC. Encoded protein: CAWTRLAAGTQYF.

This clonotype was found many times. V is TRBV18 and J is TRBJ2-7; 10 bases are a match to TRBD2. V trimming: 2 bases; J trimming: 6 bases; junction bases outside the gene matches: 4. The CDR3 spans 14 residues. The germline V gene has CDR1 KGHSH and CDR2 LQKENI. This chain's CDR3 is CASSPSGRASEQYF. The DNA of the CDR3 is TGTGCCAGCTCACCAAGCGGGAGGGCCAGCGAGCAGTACTTC. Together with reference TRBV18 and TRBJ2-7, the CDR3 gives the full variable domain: NAGVMQNPRHLVRRRGQEARLRCSPMKGHSHVYWYRQLPEEGLKFMVYLQKENIIDESGMPKERFSAEFPKEGPSILRIQQVVRGDSAAYFCASSPSGRASEQYFGPGTRLTVT.

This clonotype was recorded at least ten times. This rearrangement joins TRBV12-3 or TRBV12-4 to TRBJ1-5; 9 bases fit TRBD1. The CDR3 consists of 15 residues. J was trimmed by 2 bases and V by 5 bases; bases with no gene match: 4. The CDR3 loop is CASSPRTGGNQPQHF. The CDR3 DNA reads TGTGCCAGCAGTCCCCGGACAGGGGGCAATCAGCCCCAGCATTTT.

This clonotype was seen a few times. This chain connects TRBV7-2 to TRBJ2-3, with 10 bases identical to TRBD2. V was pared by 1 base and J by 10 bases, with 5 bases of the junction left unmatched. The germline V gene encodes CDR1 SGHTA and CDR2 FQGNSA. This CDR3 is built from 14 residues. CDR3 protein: CASSLGLAGGSQYF. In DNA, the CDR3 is TGTGCCAGCAGCTTAGGACTAGCGGGCGGGTCGCAGTATTTT.

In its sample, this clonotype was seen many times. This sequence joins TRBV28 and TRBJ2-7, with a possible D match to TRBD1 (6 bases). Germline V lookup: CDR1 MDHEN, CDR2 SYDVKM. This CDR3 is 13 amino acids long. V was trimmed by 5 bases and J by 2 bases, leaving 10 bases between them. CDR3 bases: TGTGCCAGCAGTATGACAGGTCCCTACGAGCAGTACTTC. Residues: CASSMTGPYEQYF.

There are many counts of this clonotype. The CDR3 region is CATSSAPTYEQYF. DNA of the CDR3: TGTGCCACCAGCAGTGCCCCCACCTACGAGCAGTACTTC. V is TRBV15 and J is TRBJ2-7; D uncertain. The CDR3 is 13 residues long. Trimming stripped 3 bases from V and 2 bases from J, with 8 bases between. The germline V gene encodes CDR1 LNHNV and CDR2 YYDKDF (reference sequence).

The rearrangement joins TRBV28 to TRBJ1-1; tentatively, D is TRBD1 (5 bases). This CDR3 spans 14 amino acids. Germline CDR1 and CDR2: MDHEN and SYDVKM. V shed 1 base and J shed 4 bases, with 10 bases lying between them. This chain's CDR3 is CASSLFRESTEAFF. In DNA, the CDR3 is TGTGCCAGCAGTTTATTCAGGGAGAGCACTGAAGCTTTCTTT.

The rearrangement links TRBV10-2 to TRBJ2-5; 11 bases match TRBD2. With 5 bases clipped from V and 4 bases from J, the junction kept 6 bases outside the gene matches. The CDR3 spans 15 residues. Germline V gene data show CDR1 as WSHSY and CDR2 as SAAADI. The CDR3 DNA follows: TGCGCCAGCAGTCGGTTAGCGGGAGGGTTAGAGACCCAGTACTTC. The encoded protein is CASSRLAGGLETQYF.

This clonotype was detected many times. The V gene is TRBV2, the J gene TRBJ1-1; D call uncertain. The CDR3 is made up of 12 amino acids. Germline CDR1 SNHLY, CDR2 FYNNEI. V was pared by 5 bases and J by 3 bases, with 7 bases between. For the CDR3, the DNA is TGTGCCAGCAGTCACTCAGACACTGAAGCTTTCTTT. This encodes CASSHSDTEAFF.

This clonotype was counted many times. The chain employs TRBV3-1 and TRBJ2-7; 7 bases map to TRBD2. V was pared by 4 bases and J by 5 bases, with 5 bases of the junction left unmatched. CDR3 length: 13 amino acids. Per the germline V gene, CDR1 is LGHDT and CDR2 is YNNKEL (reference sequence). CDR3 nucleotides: TGTGCCAGCAGCCGACGGGGGGTCCACGAGCAGTACTTC. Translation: CASSRRGVHEQYF.

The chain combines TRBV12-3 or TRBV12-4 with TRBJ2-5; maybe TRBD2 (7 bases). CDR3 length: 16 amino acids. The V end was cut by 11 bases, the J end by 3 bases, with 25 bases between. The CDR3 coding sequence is TGTGCCGCCCAAGTTGGGGGGGGCCTAGGTGAAGAGACCCAGTACTTC. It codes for CAAQVGGGLGEETQYF.

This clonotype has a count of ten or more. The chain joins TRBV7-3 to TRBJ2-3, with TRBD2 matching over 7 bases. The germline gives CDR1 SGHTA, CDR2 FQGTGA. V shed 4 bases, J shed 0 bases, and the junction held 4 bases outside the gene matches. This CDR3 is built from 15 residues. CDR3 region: CASSWSGGSTDTQYF. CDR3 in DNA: TGTGCCAGCAGCTGGTCGGGGGGAAGCACAGATACGCAGTATTTT.